This T cell receptor (beta chain) is from a study of T cells after somatic rescue of genetic block. The length of the CDR3 is 15 residues. The V end lost 2 bases, the J end lost 7 bases, and 15 bases lay between the germline ends. CDR1 is MGHRA and CDR2 is YSYEKL in the germline V gene. Profiling relied on immunoSEQ multiplex PCR, and the TCRdb table lists in-frame clones only, not all of them. The data show 10,000 to 15,000 clones, roughly 73% seen once. This clonotype was sampled from a boy aged 5-17 years. Sequenced material: peripheral blood mononuclear cells (PBMCs). J is TRBJ1-5 and V is TRBV4-1; D is possibly TRBD1 (5 bases). The chain's CDR3 is CASSQMFQGLQPQHF. The CDR3 coding sequence is TGCGCCAGCAGCCAAATGTTCCAGGGTCTCCAGCCCCAGCATTTT.